A selection of T cell receptor beta chains follows, all from one sample in a study of blood T cell repertoires in COVID-19. Produced via immunoSEQ multiplex PCR; TCRdb's table is partial and in-frame only. The sample yields over 150,000 clones, around 84% seen once. The sample was peripheral blood. These receptor sequences come from a man between 60 and 75 years old with COVID-19, enrolled during active disease. CDR3s include the opening cysteine and the closing phenylalanine or tryptophan. A D gene is named only where the DNA matches it firmly.

>NA|TRBV7-3
CASSLTFGRAAYNEQFF
>NA|TRBV29-1
CSVGGAYGEQYF
>TRBD1|TRBV5-4
CASSYKTGTYNSPLHF
>NA|TRBV29-1
CSVVGGGRRISYEQYF
>NA|TRBV7-9
CASSLVRQNTEAFF
>TRBD1|TRBV18
CASSSDRGKQFF
>NA|TRBV7-2
CASSSRRAAAGRDTQYF
>TRBD2|TRBV12-5
CASGLTLAGSYNEQFF
>TRBD1|TRBV5-6
CASSDPTGSGYTF
>TRBD1|TRBV10-3
CAISESTGGPTEAFF
>NA|TRBV7-9
CASSLVGGSNNSPLHF
>TRBD1|TRBV10-2
CASSSGTGGWGESNQPQHF
>NA|TRBV6-5
CASRATGESGNTIYF
>NA|TRBV5-1
CASSLFGGANSGNTIYF
>NA|TRBV4-1
CASSQVLGWTTLFDTGELFF
>TRBD1|TRBV18
CASSSGDRGSVAQYF
>TRBD2|TRBV19
CASRWGGSPTDTQYF
>NA|TRBV14
CASSLTDNYGYTF
>NA|TRBV28
CASSLLGRTDTQYF
>NA|TRBV6-6
CASSKGDTSYEQYF
>TRBD2|TRBV9
CASSPRGGASGTIGELFF
>TRBD1|TRBV6-6
CASSPGQAFGQYF
>NA|TRBV5-1
CASSLGSSNQPQHF
>NA|TRBV18
CASSLQASWNEQYF
>NA|TRBV28
CASSLIHTEAFF
>NA|TRBV21-1
CASRNTGTGDEISPNEKLFF
>TRBD2|TRBV7-2
CASSLGGGFYYEQYF
>TRBD2|TRBV2
CASERGNSYEQYF
>NA|TRBV25-1
CASSEASLNTEAFF
>NA|TRBV7-9
CASRADGTQETQYF
>NA|TRBV3-1/TRBV3-2
CASSQVVPGQETQYF
>TRBD1|TRBV27
CASREQGAEPNYGYTF
>TRBD1|TRBV7-8
CASSLGRDRVSGNTIYF
>NA|TRBV27
CASSSRDNSPLHF
>TRBD1|TRBV6-2/TRBV6-3
CASSSAEDREDEQYF
>TRBD2|TRBV7-2
CGGGKKNTGELFF
>TRBD1|TRBV7-9
CASSHPGGLGRTEKLFF
>TRBD1|TRBV10-3
CAISEPDREGELFF
>TRBD1|TRBV24-1
CATSDPINRGRSDTQYF
>NA|TRBV4-1
CASSQATVSSYEQYF
>NA|TRBV25-1
CASTYTGELFF
>TRBD1|TRBV14
CASSQPGQGVPWTEAFF
>TRBD1|TRBV6-1
CASSLGTASNYGYTF
>NA|TRBV6-5
CASSSHLGNTEAFF
>TRBD1|TRBV19
CASSGDRVYGYTF
>NA|TRBV10-3
CAIRGGGYNQPQHF
>NA|TRBV15
CATSPEIDTEAFF
>NA|TRBV18
CASSPSRGENQPQHF
>TRBD1|TRBV7-9
CASRATGVGTEAFF
>NA|TRBV30
CAWSVSRLGYTF
>NA|TRBV13
CASSLAFGEGTDTQYF
>NA|TRBV5-6
CASSLKGSLEQPQHF
>TRBD1|TRBV7-2
CASQTGVILWNYGYTF
>TRBD1|TRBV9
CASSPNAAGGEVKLFF
>NA|TRBV3-1/TRBV3-2
CASSPRGGLGETQYF